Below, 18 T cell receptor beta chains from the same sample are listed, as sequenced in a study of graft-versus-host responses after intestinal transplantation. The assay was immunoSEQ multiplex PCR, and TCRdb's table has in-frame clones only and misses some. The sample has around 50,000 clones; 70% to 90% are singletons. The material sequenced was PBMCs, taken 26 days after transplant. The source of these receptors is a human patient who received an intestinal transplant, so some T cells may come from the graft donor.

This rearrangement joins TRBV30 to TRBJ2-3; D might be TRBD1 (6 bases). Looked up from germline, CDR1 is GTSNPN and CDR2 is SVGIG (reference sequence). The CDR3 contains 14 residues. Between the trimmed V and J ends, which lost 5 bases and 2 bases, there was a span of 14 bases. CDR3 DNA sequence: TGTGCCTGGTCCGCTGGACAGCTCACAGATACGCAGTATTTT. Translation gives CAWSAGQLTDTQYF.

The CDR3 DNA reads as TGTGCCAGCAGTTTTCAGGGGACTAGCGGCTCCTACGAGCAGTACTTC. As protein: CASSFQGTSGSYEQYF. The V and J genes are TRBV28 and TRBJ2-7; 11 bases fit TRBD2. Looked up from germline, CDR1 is MDHEN and CDR2 is SYDVKM. The CDR3 has 16 amino acids. The ends lost 3 bases at V and 0 bases at J; junction bases unmatched: 4. The full variable domain, with the rest looked up from reference TRBV28 and TRBJ2-7, is DVKVTQSSRYLVKRTGEKVFLECVQDMDHENMFWYRQDPGLGLRLIYFSYDVKMKEKGDIPEGYSVSREKKERFSLILESASTNQTSMYLCASSFQGTSGSYEQYFGPGTRLTVT.

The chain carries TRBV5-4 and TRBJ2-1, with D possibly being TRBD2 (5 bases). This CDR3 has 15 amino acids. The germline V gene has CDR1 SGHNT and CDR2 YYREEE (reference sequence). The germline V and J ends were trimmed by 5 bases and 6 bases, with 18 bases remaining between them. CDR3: CASRLTAGGVNEQFF. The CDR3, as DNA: TGTGCCAGCAGACTGACTGCAGGAGGAGTCAATGAGCAGTTCTTC.

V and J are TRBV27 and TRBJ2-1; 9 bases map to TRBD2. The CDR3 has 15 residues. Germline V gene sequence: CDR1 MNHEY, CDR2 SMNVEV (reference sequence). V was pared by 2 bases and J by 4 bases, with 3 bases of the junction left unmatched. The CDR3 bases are TGTGCCAGCAGTTTAGCGGGGGGGATTTACAATGAGCAGTTCTTC. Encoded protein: CASSLAGGIYNEQFF.

CDR3 in amino acids: CASSIAGWETQYF. CDR3 DNA sequence: TGTGCCAGTAGTATCGCAGGTTGGGAGACCCAGTACTTC. This chain links TRBV19 with TRBJ2-5; D gene unclear. This CDR3 spans 13 amino acids. Germline CDR1 and CDR2: LNHDA and SQIVND (reference sequence). V lost 3 bases to trimming and J lost 5 bases, with 10 bases between them.

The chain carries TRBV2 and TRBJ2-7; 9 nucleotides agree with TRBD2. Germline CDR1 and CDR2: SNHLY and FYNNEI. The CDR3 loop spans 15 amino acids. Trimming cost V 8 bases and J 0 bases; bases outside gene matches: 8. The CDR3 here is CASGASGDISYEQYV. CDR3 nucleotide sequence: TGTGCCAGCGGTGCTAGCGGGGACATCTCCTACGAGCAGTACGTC.

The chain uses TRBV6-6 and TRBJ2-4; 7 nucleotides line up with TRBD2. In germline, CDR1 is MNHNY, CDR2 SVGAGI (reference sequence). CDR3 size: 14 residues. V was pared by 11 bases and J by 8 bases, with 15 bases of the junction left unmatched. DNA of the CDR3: TGTGCCGGTTCAGGAGCGGGGCGATCGGACATTCAGTACTTC. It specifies CAGSGAGRSDIQYF.

CDR3 nucleotides: TGCGCCAGCAGCCAATTTGCAGTGAACACTGAAGCTTTCTTT. This translates into CASSQFAVNTEAFF. The chain has TRBV4-1 and TRBJ1-1; D not resolved. The CDR3 is 14 residues long. V dropped 2 bases and J dropped 0 bases, with 7 bases sitting between them. From germline, CDR1 is MGHRA and CDR2 YSYEKL.

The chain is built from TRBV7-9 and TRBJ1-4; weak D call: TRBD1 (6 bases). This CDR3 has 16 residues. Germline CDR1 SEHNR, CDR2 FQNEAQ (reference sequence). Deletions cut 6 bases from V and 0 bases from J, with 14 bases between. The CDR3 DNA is TGTGCCAGCAGTCACAGGGAAAGTGCAACTAATGAAAAACTGTTTTTT. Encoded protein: CASSHRESATNEKLFF.

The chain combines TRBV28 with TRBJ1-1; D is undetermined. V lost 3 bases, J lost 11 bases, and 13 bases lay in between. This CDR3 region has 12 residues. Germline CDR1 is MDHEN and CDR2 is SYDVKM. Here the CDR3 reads CASSLRGYGAFF. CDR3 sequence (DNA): TGTGCCAGCAGTTTGCGGGGATATGGGGCTTTCTTT.

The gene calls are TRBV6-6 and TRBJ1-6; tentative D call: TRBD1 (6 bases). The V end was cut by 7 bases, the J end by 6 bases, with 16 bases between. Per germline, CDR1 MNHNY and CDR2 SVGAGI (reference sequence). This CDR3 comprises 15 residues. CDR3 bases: TGTGCCAGCACCGAAATCCTGGACAGTAATTCACCCCTCCACTTT. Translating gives CASTEILDSNSPLHF.

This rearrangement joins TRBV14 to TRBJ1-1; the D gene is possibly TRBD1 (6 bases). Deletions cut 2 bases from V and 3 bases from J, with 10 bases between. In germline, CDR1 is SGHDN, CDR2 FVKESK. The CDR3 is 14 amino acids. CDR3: CASSQPDRYTEAFF. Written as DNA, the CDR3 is TGTGCCAGCAGCCAACCCGACAGGTACACTGAAGCTTTCTTT.

CDR3 nucleotides: TGTGCCATCGGGGGGGATACGCAGTATTTT. Translation gives CAIGGDTQYF. This rearrangement joins TRBV27 to TRBJ2-3; 7 bases align to TRBD2. The CDR3 is 10 amino acids. The trim removed 10 bases at V and 6 bases at J, leaving 1 base unmatched. CDR1 MNHEY and CDR2 SMNVEV come from the germline V gene (reference sequence).

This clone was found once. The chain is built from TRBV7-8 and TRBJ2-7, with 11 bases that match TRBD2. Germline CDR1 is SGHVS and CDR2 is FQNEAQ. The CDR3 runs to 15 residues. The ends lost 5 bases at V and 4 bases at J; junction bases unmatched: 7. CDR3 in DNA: TGTGCCAGCAGCCCGGGGACTAGCGGAAGGTACGAGCAGTACGTC. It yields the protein CASSPGTSGRYEQYV.

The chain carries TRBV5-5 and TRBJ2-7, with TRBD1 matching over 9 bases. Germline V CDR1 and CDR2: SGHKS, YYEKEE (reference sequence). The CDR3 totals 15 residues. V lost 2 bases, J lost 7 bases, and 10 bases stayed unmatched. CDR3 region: CASSFGQGRRREQYV. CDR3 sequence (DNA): TGTGCCAGCAGCTTCGGACAGGGGAGGCGACGGGAGCAGTACGTC.

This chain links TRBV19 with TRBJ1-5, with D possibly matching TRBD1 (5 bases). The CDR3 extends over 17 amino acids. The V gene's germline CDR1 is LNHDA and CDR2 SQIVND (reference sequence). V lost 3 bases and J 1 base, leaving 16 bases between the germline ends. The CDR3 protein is CASSMNPVKGSNQPQHF. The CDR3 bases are TGTGCCAGTAGTATGAATCCAGTCAAGGGGAGCAATCAGCCCCAGCATTTT.

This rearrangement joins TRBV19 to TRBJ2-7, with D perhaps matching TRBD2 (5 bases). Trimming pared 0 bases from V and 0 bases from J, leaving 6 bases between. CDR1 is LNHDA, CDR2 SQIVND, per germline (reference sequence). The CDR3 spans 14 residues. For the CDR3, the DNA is TGTGCCAGTAGTATAGATACTAGCTCCTACGAGCAGTACTTC. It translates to CASSIDTSSYEQYF.

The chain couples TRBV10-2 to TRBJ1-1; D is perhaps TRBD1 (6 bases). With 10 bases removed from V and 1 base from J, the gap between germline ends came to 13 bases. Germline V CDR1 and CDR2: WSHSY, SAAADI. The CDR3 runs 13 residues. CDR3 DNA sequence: TGCGCCATTACGGACAGAGAGAACACTGAAGCTTTCTTT. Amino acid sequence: CAITDRENTEAFF.